One and the same sample provided the 20 T cell receptor beta chains below, sequenced in a study of early T cells in non-severe SARS-CoV-2 infection. TCRdb ran MiXCR on the 5' RACE reads and lists one entry per CDR3 protein. In the table there are 70,000 to 85,000 distinct CDR3 sequences, roughly 12% of which are singletons. The sample consisted of whole blood. Receptor source: an adult who was a healthcare worker with PCR-confirmed SARS-CoV-2 infection or an uninfected control (not recorded which).

V is TRBV28 and J is TRBJ1-2, with TRBD1 as a possible D gene (6 bases). The CDR3 is made up of 12 amino acids. Trimming left V 7 bases short and J 3 bases short, with 9 bases between. Germline lookup yields CDR1 MDHEN and CDR2 SYDVKM. The CDR3 DNA follows: TGTGCCAGCACGGACAGTTACTATGGCTACACCTTC. Translation: CASTDSYYGYTF.

This clonotype was seen repeatedly, ten times or more. The chain recombines TRBV2 with TRBJ2-3; TRBD2 matches at 8 bases. The CDR3 has 13 amino acids. Per germline, CDR1 SNHLY and CDR2 FYNNEI. V shed 6 bases, J shed 3 bases, and the junction held 2 bases outside the gene matches. The CDR3 is CASSPSGTDTQYF. The CDR3 nucleotides are TGTGCCAGCAGCCCTAGCGGGACAGATACGCAGTATTTT.

The chain links TRBV4-1 to TRBJ2-7; D gene uncertain. The V gene's germline CDR1 is MGHRA and CDR2 YSYEKL. The germline V and J ends were trimmed by 0 bases and 1 base, with 13 bases remaining between them. The CDR3 spans 16 residues. DNA of the CDR3: TGCGCCAGCAGCCAAGAAGTTGGCAGAGCATCCTACGAGCAGTACTTC. It codes for CASSQEVGRASYEQYF.

The table lists this clonotype with many counts. This chain links TRBV29-1 with TRBJ2-6; possible D gene TRBD2, 6 bases. CDR3 size: 14 residues. Trimming left V 6 bases short and J 0 bases short, with 9 bases between. Germline V lookup: CDR1 SQVTM, CDR2 ANQGSEA. This chain's CDR3 is CSVDGSSGANVLTF. The DNA for the CDR3 is TGCAGCGTCGACGGGAGCTCTGGGGCCAACGTCCTGACTTTC. Using reference TRBV29-1 and TRBJ2-6 for the parts outside the CDR3, the full variable domain is SAVISQKPSRDICQRGTSLTIQCQVDSQVTMMFWYRQQPGQSLTLIATANQGSEATYESGFVIDKFPISRPNLTFSTLTVSNMSPEDSSIYLCSVDGSSGANVLTFGAGSRLTVL.

In its sample, this clonotype was seen a few times. J is TRBJ2-1 and V is TRBV29-1, with 9 bases that match TRBD2. J gave up 2 bases and V 4 bases, and 6 bases lay outside the gene matches. The CDR3 consists of 15 residues. Per the germline V gene, CDR1 is SQVTM and CDR2 is ANQGSEA. DNA for the CDR3: TGCAGCGTTGGAGGGCGGGAGGGCCCCTACAATGAGCAGTTCTTC. Its protein is CSVGGREGPYNEQFF.

The gene calls are TRBV20-1 and TRBJ2-3; 7 bases map to TRBD2. Germline CDR1 DFQATT, CDR2 SNEGSKA (reference sequence). V lost 6 bases, J lost 6 bases, and 9 bases stayed unmatched. The length of the CDR3 is 13 residues. The CDR3 sequence: CSAPRAGADTQYF. For the CDR3, the DNA is TGCAGTGCCCCCCGGGCGGGAGCTGATACGCAGTATTTT.

The chain employs TRBV6-5 and TRBJ1-1; 9 nucleotides align to TRBD1. Losses at the gene ends were 7 bases for V and 3 bases for J; bases not matched to a gene: 6. This CDR3 spans 14 amino acids. Germline V gene data show CDR1 as MNHEY and CDR2 as SVGAGI. Here the CDR3 reads CASTNRGPDTEAFF. As DNA, the CDR3 is TGTGCCAGCACCAACAGGGGGCCTGACACTGAAGCTTTCTTT.

About this clonotype: This may be a read error, as it is one base from a much larger clone. The chain uses TRBV16 and TRBJ1-4; 9 bases map to TRBD1. CDR3 length equals 19 residues. CDR1 is KGHSY, CDR2 FQNENV, per germline. CDR3 sequence (DNA): TGTGCCAGCAGCCAAGCAGGGACAGGGCGATTGACAACTAATGGAAAACTGTTTTTT. Amino acid sequence: CASSQAGTGRLTTNGKLFF.

In this sample, this clonotype turned up many times. The V gene is TRBV6-6, the J gene TRBJ2-3; 7 bases agree with TRBD2. The CDR3 is 18 amino acids. Per germline, CDR1 MNHNY and CDR2 SVGAGI (reference sequence). Germline trimming cut 0 bases from V and 1 base from J; bases unmatched to any gene: 10. The CDR3, as DNA: TGTGCCAGCAGTTACTCTGGCGGGAGAGACTGGGGCACAGATACGCAGTATTTT. This codes for CASSYSGGRDWGTDTQYF.

This clonotype was observed many times. The chain has TRBV18 and TRBJ2-7; D perhaps matches TRBD2 (5 bases). Germline V gene lookup returns CDR1 KGHSH and CDR2 LQKENI. Deletions cut 0 bases from V and 2 bases from J, with 8 bases between. The CDR3 runs to 14 residues. The CDR3 DNA reads as TGTGCCAGCTCACCACCGGTCGGGACCTACGAGCAGTACTTC. Protein: CASSPPVGTYEQYF.

This clonotype occurred many times. The rearrangement joins TRBV7-9 to TRBJ2-7, with D possibly TRBD2 on 6 matching bases. The ends were cut back, 5 bases at V and 3 bases at J, with 14 bases in the middle. Germline assignment: CDR1 SEHNR and CDR2 FQNEAQ (reference sequence). The CDR3 loop spans 14 amino acids. The CDR3 DNA reads as TGTGCCAGCAGCCGCCGGGACTCCTACTACGAGCAGTACTTC. The encoded protein is CASSRRDSYYEQYF.

This chain joins TRBV29-1 and TRBJ2-5; D uncertain. From germline, CDR1 is SQVTM and CDR2 ANQGSEA. This CDR3 is 11 amino acids long. V shed 5 bases and J shed 2 bases, with 6 bases lying between them. The CDR3 nucleotides are TGCAGCGTTTCCTTGCAAGAGACCCAGTACTTC. As protein: CSVSLQETQYF.

The chain is built from TRBV18 and TRBJ2-6; D is possibly TRBD1 (6 bases). The CDR3 runs to 18 residues. Germline CDR1 is KGHSH and CDR2 is LQKENI. The V end was cut by 3 bases, the J end by 5 bases, with 20 bases between. This CDR3 reads CASSPTGSLGMWANVLTF. The CDR3 coding sequence is TGTGCCAGCTCACCGACAGGATCCCTCGGAATGTGGGCCAACGTCCTGACTTTC.

Ten or more counts support this clonotype. V is TRBV19 and J is TRBJ1-5, with D perhaps matching TRBD1 (5 bases). Trimming stripped 7 bases from V and 6 bases from J, with 19 bases between. Per the germline V gene, CDR1 is LNHDA and CDR2 is SQIVND (reference sequence). This CDR3 has 15 amino acids. CDR3 DNA: TGTGCCAGTACCCAGGACGGGGGAGGACTTCAGCCCCAGCATTTT. This encodes CASTQDGGGLQPQHF.

V gene TRBV9 combines with J gene TRBJ2-2; 10 bases line up with TRBD1. The V and J ends lost 4 bases and 5 bases, in that order; junction bases with no gene match: 5. The germline V gene encodes CDR1 SGDLS and CDR2 YYNGEE. The CDR3 is 15 residues long. The CDR3 DNA is TGTGCCAGCAGCCCACGGACAGGGGGGACCGGGGAGCTGTTTTTT. It specifies CASSPRTGGTGELFF.

This chain connects TRBV6-5 to TRBJ1-2, with 8 positions matching TRBD1. The CDR3 sequence is 16 residues long. J gave up 0 bases and V 2 bases, and 5 bases lay outside the gene matches. The germline V gene encodes CDR1 MNHEY and CDR2 SVGAGI. The DNA of the CDR3 is TGTGCCAGCAGTTACCGGGACAGGAGAACTAACTATGGCTACACCTTC. Amino acid sequence: CASSYRDRRTNYGYTF.

As regards this clonotype: A single base separates this from a much larger clone, so it may be a read error. Because the CDR3 is missing its conserved closing phenylalanine or tryptophan, this is likely a read error. The chain has TRBV7-8 and TRBJ2-1, with D possibly matching TRBD1 (5 bases). The CDR3 extends over 14 amino acids. Germline lookup yields CDR1 SGHVS and CDR2 FQNEAQ. Trimming shortened V by 5 bases and J by 2 bases, and 10 bases separated the two germline ends. CDR3 residues: CASSPTETYNEQFS. In DNA form, the CDR3 reads TGTGCCAGCAGCCCGACAGAGACCTACAATGAGCAGTTCTCC.

This clonotype was detected a few times. The V call is TRBV29-1, the J call TRBJ1-1, with TRBD1 matching 7 bases. The CDR3 consists of 10 residues. Germline-derived CDR1 and CDR2 are SQVTM and ANQGSEA. V was clipped by 5 bases and J by 7 bases; unmatched bases: 1. CDR3 in DNA: TGCAGCGTTTGGGACAGTGAAGCTTTCTTT. As protein: CSVWDSEAFF.

This rearrangement joins TRBV7-9 to TRBJ1-5; D is unclear. V shed 1 base and J shed 7 bases, with 8 bases lying between them. Germline V gives CDR1 SEHNR, CDR2 FQNEAQ (reference sequence). CDR3 length: 13 amino acids. CDR3 in amino acids: CASSLEGMQPQHF. Written as DNA, the CDR3 is TGTGCCAGCAGCTTAGAAGGGATGCAGCCCCAGCATTTT.

The CDR3 DNA reads TGCAGCGTCTTGTGGGGGACTGGAAACACCATATATTTT. Protein: CSVLWGTGNTIYF. The rearrangement joins TRBV29-1 to TRBJ1-3; perhaps TRBD1 as D (5 bases). V lost 6 bases and J 2 bases, leaving 11 bases between the germline ends. Germline CDR1 SQVTM, CDR2 ANQGSEA. The CDR3 is 13 amino acids.